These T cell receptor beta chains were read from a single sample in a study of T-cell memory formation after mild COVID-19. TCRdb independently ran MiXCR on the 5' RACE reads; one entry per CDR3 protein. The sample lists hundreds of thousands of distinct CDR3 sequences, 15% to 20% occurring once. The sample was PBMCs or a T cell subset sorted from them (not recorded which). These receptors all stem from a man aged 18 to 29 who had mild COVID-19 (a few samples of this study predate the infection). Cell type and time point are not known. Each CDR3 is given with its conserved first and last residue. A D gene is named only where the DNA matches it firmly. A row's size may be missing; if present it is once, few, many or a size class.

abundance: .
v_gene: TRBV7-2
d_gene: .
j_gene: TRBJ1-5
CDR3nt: TGTGCCAGCGGCCCTCGGGGGGATCAGCCCCAGCATTTT
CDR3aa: CASGPRGDQPQHF

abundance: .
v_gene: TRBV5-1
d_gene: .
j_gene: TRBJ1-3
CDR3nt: TGCGCCAGCGCCGTTGGTGATGGAAACACCATATATTTT
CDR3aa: CASAVGDGNTIYF

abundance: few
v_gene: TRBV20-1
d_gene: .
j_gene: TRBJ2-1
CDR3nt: TGCAGTGCTAGGGGTTCACCTGGAGGGAATGAGCAGTTCTTC
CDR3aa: CSARGSPGGNEQFF

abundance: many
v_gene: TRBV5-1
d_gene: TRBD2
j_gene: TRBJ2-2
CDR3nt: TGCGCCAGCAGCTTGGCCCTAGCGGGGGGCACGAACACCGGGGAGCTGTTTTTT
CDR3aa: CASSLALAGGTNTGELFF

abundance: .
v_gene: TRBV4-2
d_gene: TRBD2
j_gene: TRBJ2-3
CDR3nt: TGTGCCAGCAGCCGCAGCATCAGCGGGGGGGAAGATACGCAGTATTTT
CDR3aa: CASSRSISGGEDTQYF

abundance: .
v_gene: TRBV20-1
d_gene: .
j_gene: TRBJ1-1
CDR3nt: TGCAGTGCCCCCTGGGCAGGGAAGGACACTGAAGCTTTCTTT
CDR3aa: CSAPWAGKDTEAFF

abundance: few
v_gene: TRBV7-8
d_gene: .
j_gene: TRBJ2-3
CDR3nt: TGTGCCAGCAGCTTATTGGCTAGCCAATTCATCAACACAGATACGCAGTATTTT
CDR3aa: CASSLLASQFINTDTQYF

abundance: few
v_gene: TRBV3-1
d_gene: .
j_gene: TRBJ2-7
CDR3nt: TGTGCCAGCAGCCAAGAGCCGACTTCCTACGAGCAGTACTTC
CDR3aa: CASSQEPTSYEQYF

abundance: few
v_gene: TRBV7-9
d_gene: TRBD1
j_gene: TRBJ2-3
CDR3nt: TGTGCCAGCAGCCATACCCGGGACAGGGGCACAGATACGCAGTATTTT
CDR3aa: CASSHTRDRGTDTQYF

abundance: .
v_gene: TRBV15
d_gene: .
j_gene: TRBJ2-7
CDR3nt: TGTGCCACCAGCAGAGAACGGGACACTGCCTACGAGCAGTACTTC
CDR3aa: CATSRERDTAYEQYF

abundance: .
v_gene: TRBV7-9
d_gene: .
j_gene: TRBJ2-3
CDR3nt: TGTGCCAGCAGCCCTTTAGGAAGCACAGATACGCAGTATTTT
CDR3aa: CASSPLGSTDTQYF

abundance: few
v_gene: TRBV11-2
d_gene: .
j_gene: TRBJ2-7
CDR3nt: TGTGCCAGCAGCTTAGTGAGGACGACCTACGAGCAGTACTTC
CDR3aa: CASSLVRTTYEQYF

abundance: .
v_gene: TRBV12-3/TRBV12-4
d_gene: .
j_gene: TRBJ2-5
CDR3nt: TGTGCCAGCAGTTTAGGCCCTCCCGTTCTGACCCAGTACTTC
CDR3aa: CASSLGPPVLTQYF

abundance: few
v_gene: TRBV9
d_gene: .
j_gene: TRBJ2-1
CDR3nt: TGTGCCAGCAGCGTAGCTCCAGCCCGGAATGAGCAGTTCTTC
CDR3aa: CASSVAPARNEQFF

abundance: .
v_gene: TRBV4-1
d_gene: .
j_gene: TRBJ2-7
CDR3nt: TGCGCCAGCAGCCGTCAACAGGGAAACGAGCAGTACTTC
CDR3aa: CASSRQQGNEQYF

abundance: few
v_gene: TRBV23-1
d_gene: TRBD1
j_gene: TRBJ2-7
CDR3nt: TGCGCCAGCCTCCGGGACAGGGACTCCTACGAGCAGTACTTC
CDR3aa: CASLRDRDSYEQYF

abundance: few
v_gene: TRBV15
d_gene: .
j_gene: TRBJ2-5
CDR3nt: TGTGCCACCAGCAGACAGGGGTACCAAGAGACCCAGTACTTC
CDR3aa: CATSRQGYQETQYF

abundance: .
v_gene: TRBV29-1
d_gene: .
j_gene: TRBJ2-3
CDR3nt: TGCAGCGTTGAAACCTCCACAGATACGCAGTATTTT
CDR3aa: CSVETSTDTQYF

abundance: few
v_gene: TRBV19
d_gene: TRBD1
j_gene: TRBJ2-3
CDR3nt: TGTGCCAGTAGTATGAGGGGGCCCCCCCCAGATACGCAGTATTTT
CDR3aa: CASSMRGPPPDTQYF

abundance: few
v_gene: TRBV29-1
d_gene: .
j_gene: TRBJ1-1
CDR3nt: TGCAGCGTCGGAGAAGAAGCTTTCTTT
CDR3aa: CSVGEEAFF

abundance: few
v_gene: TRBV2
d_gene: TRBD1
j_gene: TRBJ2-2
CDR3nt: TGTGCCAGCAGAGGACAGGAGGACACCGGGGAGCTGTTTTTT
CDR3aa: CASRGQEDTGELFF

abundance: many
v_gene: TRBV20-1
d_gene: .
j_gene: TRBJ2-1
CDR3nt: TGCAGTGCTAGAGAGGGGAGGGGGGTCTCCTGGGATGAGCAGTTCTTC
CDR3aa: CSAREGRGVSWDEQFF

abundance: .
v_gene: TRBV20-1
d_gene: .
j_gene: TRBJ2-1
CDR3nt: TGCAGTGCTACTTGGGCGTCCAATGAGCAGTTCTTC
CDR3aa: CSATWASNEQFF